This is a list of T cell receptor beta chains from one sample in a study of blood T cell repertoires in COVID-19. Produced via immunoSEQ multiplex PCR; TCRdb's table is partial and in-frame only. Among 55,000 to 75,000 clones listed, about 73% were seen once. Sequenced material: peripheral blood. These receptors all come from a man in his 60s with acute or convalescent COVID-19. The CDR3 runs from the conserved cysteine through the conserved F or W. Fields, in order: D gene, clone size, V gene, J gene, CDR3 protein. D genes are given only for firm matches. For some rows the clone size is stated as once, few or many, or as a class when expanded; others skip it.

TRBD1	.	TRBV10-1	TRBJ2-7	CASSPRTGVPYGQYF
TRBD1	few	TRBV5-5	TRBJ1-2	CASSQTGYAYGYTF
.	many	TRBV19	TRBJ1-4	CASSSGVSTTNEKLFF
.	.	TRBV5-1	TRBJ2-1	CASSFNPGLEKGEQFF
.	.	TRBV2	TRBJ2-5	CASSEEGETQYF
.	few	TRBV9	TRBJ1-6	CASSVDNSIGAPLHF
.	.	TRBV20-1	TRBJ2-4	CSASGLAKNIQYF
.	.	TRBV9	TRBJ2-2	CASSATLNTGELFF
TRBD1	.	TRBV5-1	TRBJ1-2	CASSLAGTGGAVGYTF
.	.	TRBV5-5	TRBJ2-6	CASSLALGLSSGANVLTF
TRBD1	once	TRBV20-1	TRBJ2-1	CSVGQDRVQFF
.	.	TRBV24-1	TRBJ2-5	CATSDSGGETQYF
TRBD2	.	TRBV10-3	TRBJ2-2	CAISAASGVNGELFF
.	once	TRBV24-1	TRBJ1-5	CATSDRGQEGNQPQHF
.	.	TRBV6-1	TRBJ2-5	CASSDTGNSQETQYF
.	.	TRBV5-1	TRBJ2-5	CASSSDPTGDQETQYF
.	.	TRBV28	TRBJ1-2	CASSGSGYGYTF
.	.	TRBV7-6	TRBJ2-2	CASSSTPAGTGELFF
TRBD2	.	TRBV4-1	TRBJ2-1	CASSQDPGAGYNEQFF
TRBD1	.	TRBV7-9	TRBJ2-3	CASSLTPTGWVDTQYF
.	.	TRBV7-6	TRBJ2-5	CASSLGARETQYF
TRBD1	.	TRBV3-1/TRBV3-2	TRBJ1-2	CASSQTQGAGGYTF
.	.	TRBV9	TRBJ2-2	CASSVGRENTGELFF
TRBD1	.	TRBV5-4	TRBJ1-2	CASSMDRGQGGYTF
.	.	TRBV19	TRBJ2-3	CASNLAGTDTQYF
.	.	TRBV4-2	TRBJ2-3	CASSQDKRGTDTQYF
TRBD2	.	TRBV28	TRBJ2-7	CASSSAGSRLAGAFYEQYF
TRBD2	.	TRBV7-2	TRBJ2-7	CASSLTSGGYEQYF
.	.	TRBV30	TRBJ1-3	CAWSVGVAGNTIYF
.	.	TRBV3-1/TRBV3-2	TRBJ2-7	CASSQGGGSYEQYF
TRBD2	.	TRBV5-1	TRBJ2-1	CASSLEASGYNEQFF
TRBD1	.	TRBV7-6	TRBJ2-6	CASSLVTGVAGANVLTF
.	.	TRBV30	TRBJ2-3	CAWSEGGSRDTQYF
.	few	TRBV20-1	TRBJ2-1	CSAFRDNEQFF
.	.	TRBV21-1	TRBJ1-2	CASSTYNGQGNGYTF
TRBD1	.	TRBV2	TRBJ1-4	CASSEGQRGEKLFF
.	few	TRBV6-5	TRBJ1-6	CASSRRWEANSPLHF
TRBD2	.	TRBV5-1	TRBJ2-1	CASSLRSGASGDYNEQFF
TRBD2	.	TRBV30	TRBJ2-3	CASGLAGTDTQYF
TRBD2	.	TRBV11-2	TRBJ2-1	CASSLTGGAYEQFF
TRBD2	.	TRBV5-1	TRBJ2-4	CASSPGTSGGAKNIQYF
TRBD2	.	TRBV4-1	TRBJ2-4	CASSQPQAGGAKNIQYF
TRBD2	.	TRBV27	TRBJ2-5	CASTGGRGETQYF
TRBD2	.	TRBV9	TRBJ2-3	CASSVEPGGWGTDTQYF
TRBD1	.	TRBV3-1/TRBV3-2	TRBJ2-1	CASNPSLPGQGDNEQFF
.	.	TRBV9	TRBJ1-1	CASSVGGPNTEAFF
TRBD1	once	TRBV27	TRBJ1-2	CASSLAPGQTWGYTF
TRBD1	few	TRBV5-4	TRBJ1-5	CASRPGQATDHQPQHF
TRBD1	.	TRBV11-2	TRBJ2-5	CASSLQGAMGRETQYF
.	.	TRBV5-1	TRBJ2-2	CASSLGAASGELFF